This TCR beta chain was sequenced during a study of breast tumors, draining lymph nodes, adjacent tissues. This clonotype has at least ten counts. Its antigen is unknown. The V end lost 5 bases, the J end lost 0 bases, and 11 bases lay between the germline ends. The CDR3 has 15 amino acids. Germline CDR1 MRHNA, CDR2 SNTAGT. Findings and limits, study-wide: Compared with lymph nodes, tumors were less diverse; compared with nontumor tissue, more. The lymph node origin of tumor T cells was framed as consistent with a hypothesis, not demonstrated. Compared with basal-like, luminal-like tumors shared significantly more repertoire with nontumor tissue.

Breast cancer patients provided tissue from their axillary draining lymph nodes. Via MiXCR, TCRdb re-called the multiplex PCR reads, giving one row per CDR3 protein. The sample consists of some 130,000 distinct CDR3 sequences, around 24% of them appearing once. The chain is built from TRBV6-4 and TRBJ2-1, with D possibly TRBD2 on 6 matching bases. Sequencing was carried out using axillary lymph node tissue. The TCR comes from a female donor with breast cancer. Some clones in this sample may be carry-over from other donors' samples. This chain's CDR3 is CASSSMGGSYNEQFF. DNA of the CDR3: TGTGCCAGCAGTTCCATGGGAGGCTCCTACAATGAGCAGTTCTTC.